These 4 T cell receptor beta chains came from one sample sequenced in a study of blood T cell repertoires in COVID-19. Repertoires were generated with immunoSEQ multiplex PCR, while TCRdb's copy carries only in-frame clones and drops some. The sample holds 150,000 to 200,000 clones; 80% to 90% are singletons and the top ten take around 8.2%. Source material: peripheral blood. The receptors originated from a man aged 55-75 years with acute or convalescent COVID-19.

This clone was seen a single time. CDR3 coding DNA: TGTGCCAGCAGAACCGGGACAGGGGGCAGGGACACCGGGGAGCTGTTTTTT. It encodes CASRTGTGGRDTGELFF. The chain carries TRBV7-3 and TRBJ2-2; TRBD1 aligns across 12 bases. The V and J ends lost 6 bases and 3 bases, in that order; junction bases with no gene match: 8. The CDR3 is made up of 17 amino acids. Germline CDR1 SGHTA, CDR2 FQGTGA.

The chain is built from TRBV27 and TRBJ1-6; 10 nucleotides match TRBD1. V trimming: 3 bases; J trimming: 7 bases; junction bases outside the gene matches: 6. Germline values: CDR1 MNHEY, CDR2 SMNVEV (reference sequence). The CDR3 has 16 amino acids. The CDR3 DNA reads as TGTGCCAGCAGTTTGTCCGGGACAGGGGTCAATTCACCCCTCCACTTT. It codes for CASSLSGTGVNSPLHF.

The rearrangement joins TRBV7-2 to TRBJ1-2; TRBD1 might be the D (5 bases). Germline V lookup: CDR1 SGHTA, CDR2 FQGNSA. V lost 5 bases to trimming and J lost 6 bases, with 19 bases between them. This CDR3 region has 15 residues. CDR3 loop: CASSLQLGGDDGYTF. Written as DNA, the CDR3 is TGTGCCAGCAGCCTCCAACTGGGAGGGGACGATGGCTACACCTTC.

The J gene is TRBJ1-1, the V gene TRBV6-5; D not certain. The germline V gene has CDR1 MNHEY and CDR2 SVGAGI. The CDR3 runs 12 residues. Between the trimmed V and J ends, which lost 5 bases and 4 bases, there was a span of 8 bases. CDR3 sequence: CASSLSGTEAFF. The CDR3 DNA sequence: TGTGCCAGCAGTCTCAGCGGCACTGAAGCTTTCTTT.